The rows below give T cell receptor beta chains drawn from one sample of a study of T cells after yellow fever vaccination. In TCRdb, the 5' RACE reads were re-called with MiXCR into one record per CDR3 protein. The sample records about 130,000 distinct CDR3 sequences, about 8.4% being singletons. The source was CD8+ T cells sorted from PBMCs, collected on the day of the yellow fever booster vaccination. These receptor sequences come from a man aged 18 to 29 who received the YFV17D yellow fever vaccine. Each CDR3 is given without its conserved first and last residue.

J gene,V gene,CDR3 protein
TRBJ2-5,TRBV5-4,ASSLAEREY
TRBJ2-3,TRBV7-9,ASSPGLTDTQY
TRBJ2-1,TRBV6-2/TRBV6-3,ASRGLRTGIYNEQF
TRBJ2-3,TRBV4-2,ASSQESGGAVDTQY
TRBJ1-2,TRBV29-1,SVADRGENGYT
TRBJ1-2,TRBV7-2,ASSLDGPYGYT
TRBJ2-3,TRBV6-2/TRBV6-3,ASSSGLAGAITDTQY
TRBJ1-1,TRBV6-4,ASSDGKEGTEAF
TRBJ2-1,TRBV6-2/TRBV6-3,ASSYSKRGLYNEQF
TRBJ2-1,TRBV15,ATSRVGNNEQF
TRBJ1-5,TRBV4-3,ASSPGQGGQPQH
TRBJ2-3,TRBV12-2,ASRPLSEITDTQY
TRBJ2-1,TRBV4-3,ASSHSKEAGGPYNEQF
TRBJ2-1,TRBV20-1,SARDGLANEQF
TRBJ1-5,TRBV19,ARLKSPSNQPQH
TRBJ2-6,TRBV6-2/TRBV6-3,ATDTGGPLPGANVLT
TRBJ2-7,TRBV5-5,ASSLPMGQIFSYEQY
TRBJ2-3,TRBV6-4,ASSDASGGATDTQY
TRBJ2-1,TRBV4-1,ASSQPSYNEQF
TRBJ2-3,TRBV4-3,ASSQSLAGASTDTQY
TRBJ2-3,TRBV20-1,SARSETSKVADTQY
TRBJ2-1,TRBV20-1,SAISGERAEYEQF
TRBJ2-3,TRBV5-6,ASSFKGALGGDTQY
TRBJ2-3,TRBV6-4,ASSEFGASTDTQY
TRBJ1-2,TRBV28,ASRPTTGKNYGYT
TRBJ2-7,TRBV11-2,ASSWVEGEQY
TRBJ2-6,TRBV10-3,AISLGREKGGANVLT
TRBJ1-6,TRBV7-3,ASSLGTESPLH
TRBJ1-2,TRBV29-1,SVEDQLGGYT
TRBJ1-1,TRBV7-6,ASSLDTGQTEAF
TRBJ1-2,TRBV4-1,ASSQDRTGYGYT
TRBJ2-2,TRBV6-2/TRBV6-3,ASSYSVTGTGELF
TRBJ1-1,TRBV29-1,SVWRMADAEAF
TRBJ1-1,TRBV27,ASSLGGTTEAF
TRBJ2-5,TRBV7-7,ASSFRTGSQETQY
TRBJ1-2,TRBV19,ASTLGSPAGGYT
TRBJ2-6,TRBV15,ATSRDSRPGANVLT
TRBJ1-5,TRBV9,ASSVTGGEYQPQH
TRBJ2-7,TRBV9,ASSSEHRGYEQY
TRBJ2-3,TRBV11-2,ASSQASLANTDTQY
TRBJ1-3,TRBV5-1,ASSLRGNAGNTIY
TRBJ1-4,TRBV6-5,ASSYSQGATNEKLF
TRBJ2-7,TRBV27,ASSPLTAYNAYEQY
TRBJ2-3,TRBV7-9,ATSSGPDTQY
TRBJ1-1,TRBV29-1,SVDPGSPANTEAF
TRBJ2-5,TRBV7-8,ASSLVSGSETQY
TRBJ2-7,TRBV4-1,ASSQGSREQY
TRBJ1-1,TRBV6-5,ASSWTGRNTEAF
TRBJ1-6,TRBV3-1,ASSSNRDKPRLDNSPLH
TRBJ2-5,TRBV6-6,ASCAGGGCQY
TRBJ2-3,TRBV28,ASSLGGPTQY
TRBJ1-5,TRBV5-1,ASSLLGQPNQPQH
TRBJ2-3,TRBV3-2,ASSHKGLAGNHTQY